This TCR beta chain was captured in a study of T cells in Graves' hyperthyroidism and ophthalmopathy. Whole-study results and caveats: In blood, most of the thyroid clonotypes expanded above 0.001 were also present.

TCR beta CDR3 regions were amplified from RNA transcripts. With the HTBI primer set, the TCR CDR3 went through a first round of RT-PCR. TCRdb called the multiplex PCR reads again in MiXCR, with one record for every CDR3 protein. Of hundreds of thousands of distinct CDR3 sequences in the sample, 38% were seen once. This CDR3 comprises 12 residues. CDR1 and CDR2 (germline): SGHTA, FQGNSA. The V end was cut by 7 bases, the J end by 4 bases, with 11 bases between. This clonotype was detected only a few times. Antigen: not known. Material for sequencing was blood. The receptor comes from a man aged 18-30 years with Graves' hyperthyroidism. This chain joins TRBV7-2 and TRBJ2-7; D gene unclear. The CDR3 here is CASNNLGYEQYF. CDR3 in DNA: TGTGCCAGCAACAACTTAGGGTACGAGCAGTACTTC.